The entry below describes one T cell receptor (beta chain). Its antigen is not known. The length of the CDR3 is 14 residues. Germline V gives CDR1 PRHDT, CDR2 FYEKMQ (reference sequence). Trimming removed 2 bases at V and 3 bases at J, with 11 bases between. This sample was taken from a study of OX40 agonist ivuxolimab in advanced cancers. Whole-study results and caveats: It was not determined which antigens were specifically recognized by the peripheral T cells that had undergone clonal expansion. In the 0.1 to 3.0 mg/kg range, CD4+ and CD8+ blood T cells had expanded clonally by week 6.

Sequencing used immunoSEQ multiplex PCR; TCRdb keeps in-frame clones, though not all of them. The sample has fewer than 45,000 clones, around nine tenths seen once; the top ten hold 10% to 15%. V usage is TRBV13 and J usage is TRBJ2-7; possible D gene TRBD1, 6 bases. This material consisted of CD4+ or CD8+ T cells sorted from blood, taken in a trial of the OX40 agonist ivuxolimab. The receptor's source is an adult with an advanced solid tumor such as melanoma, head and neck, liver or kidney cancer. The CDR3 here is CASSLQGGGYEQYF. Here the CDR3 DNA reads TGTGCCAGCAGCTTACAAGGGGGTGGCTACGAGCAGTACTTC.